This entry lists 32 T cell receptor beta chains sequenced from one sample in a study of CD8 T cells in ankylosing spondylitis. TCRdb redid the calling of the 5' RACE reads with MiXCR, one entry per CDR3 protein. The table has 150,000 to 200,000 distinct CDR3 sequences, approximately 12% seen once. The sample comprised blood, either unsorted or a sorted T cell fraction (not recorded which). These receptors came from a female donor with ankylosing spondylitis or in good health (not recorded which).

A word on this clonotype: A much bigger clone sits one base away, suggesting this may be a read error. The J gene is TRBJ2-5, the V gene TRBV29-1, with 9 bases fitting TRBD1. The CDR3 runs to 12 residues. The germline V gene encodes CDR1 SQVTM and CDR2 ANQGSEA. CDR3 DNA sequence: TGCAGCGTGGGACAGGGACAAGAGACCCACTACTTC. Translation gives CSVGQGQETHYF.

V gene TRBV5-1 combines with J gene TRBJ2-2; 8 bases are a match to TRBD2. CDR1 is SGHRS and CDR2 is YFSETQ in the germline V gene. The CDR3 consists of 15 residues. J lost 3 bases, V lost 6 bases, and 7 bases had no gene match. DNA of the CDR3: TGCGCCAGCATCCCAGCGGGAGTAGACACCGGGGAGCTGTTTTTT. Translating gives CASIPAGVDTGELFF.

This clonotype was counted many times. J is TRBJ1-2 and V is TRBV5-1; D is undetermined. Germline assignment: CDR1 SGHRS and CDR2 YFSETQ. The CDR3 has 15 residues. The germline V and J ends were trimmed by 0 bases and 0 bases, with 9 bases remaining between them. CDR3 in DNA: TGCGCCAGCAGCTTGGATGCGGGAGCTAACTATGGCTACACCTTC. Amino acid sequence: CASSLDAGANYGYTF. The full variable domain, with the rest looked up from reference TRBV5-1 and TRBJ1-2, is KAGVTQTPRYLIKTRGQQVTLSCSPISGHRSVSWYQQTPGQGLQFLFEYFSETQRNKGNFPGRFSGRQFSNSRSEMNVSTLELGDSALYLCASSLDAGANYGYTFGSGTRLTVV.

This clonotype was counted between two and nine times. The V and J genes are TRBV18 and TRBJ1-2, with TRBD1 as a possible D gene (6 bases). The CDR3 runs 15 residues. Trimming removed 6 bases from V and 1 base from J, with 15 bases in between. Germline V gene sequence: CDR1 KGHSH, CDR2 LQKENI. The CDR3 reads CASSLRTEINYGYTF. As DNA, the CDR3 is TGTGCCAGCTCCCTTCGGACAGAGATTAACTATGGCTACACCTTC.

Many counts were recorded for this clonotype. The chain recombines TRBV5-1 with TRBJ1-5; D may be TRBD1 (6 bases). The CDR3 is 15 residues long. The ends were cut back, 3 bases at V and 5 bases at J, with 15 bases in the middle. From germline, CDR1 is SGHRS and CDR2 YFSETQ. The CDR3 nucleotides read TGCGCCAGCAGCTCTCAGGGGAATCCGGATCAGCCCCAGCATTTT. This codes for CASSSQGNPDQPQHF.

This sequence joins TRBV12-3 or TRBV12-4 and TRBJ2-1; TRBD1 matches 8 bases. The CDR3 spans 16 residues. V dropped 6 bases and J dropped 9; count of bases not matched to a gene: 16. CDR3 loop: CASRYPAQGASGEQFF. As DNA, the CDR3 is TGTGCCAGCAGGTATCCAGCCCAGGGGGCGTCGGGTGAGCAGTTCTTC.

This clonotype showed up many times. The V gene is TRBV28, the J gene TRBJ2-1; the D gene is possibly TRBD1 (6 bases). Germline CDR1 reads MDHEN; CDR2 reads SYDVKM. V lost 4 bases and J 6 bases, leaving 19 bases between the germline ends. The CDR3 has 16 residues. The CDR3, as DNA: TGTGCCAGCAGTTCTCCCCGATCGGACAGATCCAATGAGCAGTTCTTC. It yields the protein CASSSPRSDRSNEQFF.

This clonotype was observed many times. V and J are TRBV5-1 and TRBJ2-1, with 8 nucleotides matching TRBD2. Germline CDR1 SGHRS, CDR2 YFSETQ. With 4 bases clipped from V and 6 bases from J, the junction kept 15 bases outside the gene matches. The CDR3 runs 17 residues. CDR3 nucleotides: TGCGCCAGCAGCCAACTGCAGGGACTAGGTTCTTCCAATGAGCAGTTCTTC. Its translation: CASSQLQGLGSSNEQFF.

This clonotype was seen a handful of times. The genes are TRBV4-1 and TRBJ1-1; unclear D gene. CDR3 size: 15 residues. V was shortened by 0 bases and J by 2 bases, with 10 bases between the two germline ends. Germline assignment: CDR1 MGHRA and CDR2 YSYEKL. CDR3 DNA: TGCGCCAGCAGCCAAGATCAGTCCAGAAACACTGAAGCTTTCTTT. This translates into CASSQDQSRNTEAFF.

This clonotype has ten or more counts. The chain couples TRBV11-2 to TRBJ2-2; D possibly corresponds to TRBD1 (6 bases). The ends were cut back, 7 bases at V and 1 base at J, with 13 bases in the middle. This CDR3 spans 15 amino acids. Germline V gives CDR1 SGHAT, CDR2 FQNNGV. This CDR3 reads CASTHQGQNTGELFF. The CDR3 bases are TGTGCCAGCACCCACCAGGGGCAGAACACCGGGGAGCTGTTTTTT.

The V gene is TRBV10-3, the J gene TRBJ2-1, with 9 bases identical to TRBD2. The germline gives CDR1 ENHRY, CDR2 SYGVKD. The junction had 5 bases not matched to a gene; V was cut back by 3 bases and J by 5 bases. The CDR3 is 15 residues long. CDR3 sequence: CAISDSGRPHNEQFF. The DNA for the CDR3 is TGTGCCATCAGTGACAGCGGGAGGCCACACAATGAGCAGTTCTTC.

This clonotype was detected many times. The genes are TRBV9 and TRBJ1-6; D is ambiguous. The CDR3 extends over 14 amino acids. Germline V lookup: CDR1 SGDLS, CDR2 YYNGEE. V was cut by 6 bases and J by 8 bases, with 15 bases left in between. The CDR3 region is CASTMGRKDSPLHF. In nucleotides, the CDR3 is TGTGCCAGCACCATGGGGAGAAAGGATTCACCCCTCCACTTT.

The sample holds many counts of this clonotype. This sequence joins TRBV10-3 and TRBJ1-1; the D is unclear. The CDR3 is 11 amino acids. The V and J ends lost 6 bases and 4 bases respectively, with 6 bases between them. Germline-derived CDR1 and CDR2 are ENHRY and SYGVKD. The CDR3 bases are TGTGCCATCAGCGAGGGCACTGAAGCTTTCTTT. Its translation: CAISEGTEAFF.

The sample holds many counts of this clonotype. This sequence joins TRBV11-2 and TRBJ2-4; the match to TRBD2 covers 11 bases. V was pared by 5 bases and J by 9 bases, with 27 bases of the junction left unmatched. Germline V lookup: CDR1 SGHAT, CDR2 FQNNGV. CDR3 length equals 21 residues. The CDR3 sequence: CASSKIPGLAEAFTPRTIQYF. The CDR3 bases are TGTGCCAGCAGCAAAATACCGGGACTAGCGGAAGCCTTTACCCCTAGGACCATTCAGTACTTC.

This clonotype occurred many times. V and J are TRBV28 and TRBJ1-5; the D is unclear. The CDR3 has 11 amino acids. The germline V and J ends were trimmed by 2 bases and 8 bases, with 4 bases remaining between them. CDR1 is MDHEN and CDR2 is SYDVKM in the germline V gene. The CDR3 nucleotides read TGTGCCAGCAGTTTAGAGAAGCCCCAGCATTTT. Its translation is CASSLEKPQHF.

This clonotype was seen repeatedly, ten times or more. The rearrangement joins TRBV11-2 to TRBJ2-1, with no clear D. CDR3 size: 13 residues. Looked up from germline, CDR1 is SGHAT and CDR2 is FQNNGV. Trimming pared 7 bases from V and 1 base from J, leaving 8 bases between. The CDR3 loop is CASTSSSYNEQFF. The CDR3 DNA sequence: TGTGCCAGCACCTCCTCGTCCTACAATGAGCAGTTCTTC.

The sample holds many counts of this clonotype. The chain has TRBV7-2 and TRBJ2-7; TRBD2 matches 9 bases. The V gene end was trimmed by 1 base and the J gene end by 0 bases; junction bases not matched to a gene: 1. The CDR3 extends over 15 amino acids. Germline-derived CDR1 and CDR2 are SGHTA and FQGNSA. This CDR3 reads CASSLGGRDSYEQYF. Here the CDR3 DNA reads TGTGCCAGCAGCTTAGGCGGGAGGGACTCCTACGAGCAGTACTTC.

A single count supports this clonotype. A junction end diverges from the germline sequence, so it may reflect a read error. The chain has TRBV7-2 and TRBJ1-5; 7 positions match TRBD1. CDR1 is SGHTA and CDR2 is FQGNSA in the germline V gene. CDR3 length equals 16 residues. CDR3 nucleotide sequence: TGTGTCAGCAGCTTAGTGGCAGGGGGTGGCAATCAGCCCCAGCATTTT. This gives the protein CVSSLVAGGGNQPQHF.

V and J are TRBV4-1 and TRBJ2-5; D not certain. This CDR3 is built from 17 residues. In germline, CDR1 is MGHRA, CDR2 YSYEKL. Trimming removed 7 bases at V and 0 bases at J, with 21 bases between. DNA for the CDR3: TGCGCCAGCACTAACAGCCTCCTCAAAGGGAACCAAGAGACCCAGTACTTC. Translated, it gives CASTNSLLKGNQETQYF.

This clonotype has a count of ten or more. The chain has TRBV29-1 and TRBJ1-2; D uncertain. The CDR3 spans 13 residues. Germline CDR1 reads SQVTM; CDR2 reads ANQGSEA. V dropped 7 bases and J dropped 8 bases, with 20 bases sitting between them. As DNA, the CDR3 is TGCAGCGGGGAAAACCACGGGGTTGACGGCTACACCTTC. Protein: CSGENHGVDGYTF.

At least ten counts were recorded for this clonotype. V is TRBV5-1 and J is TRBJ2-7; no firm D call. The CDR3 is made up of 12 amino acids. V dropped 0 bases and J dropped 3 bases, with 4 bases sitting between them. The V gene's germline CDR1 is SGHRS and CDR2 YFSETQ. CDR3 region: CASSLDFYEQYF. In DNA form, the CDR3 reads TGCGCCAGCAGCTTGGACTTCTACGAGCAGTACTTC.

This clonotype was counted ten times or more. The CDR3: CASSFEGQGDSPLHF. In nucleotides, the CDR3 is TGCGCCAGCAGCTTCGAGGGACAGGGGGATTCACCCCTCCACTTT. The chain is built from TRBV5-1 and TRBJ1-6; 11 nucleotides match TRBD1. This CDR3 is built from 15 residues. Unmatched junction bases numbered 3, after V lost 2 bases and J lost 8 bases. Looked up from germline, CDR1 is SGHRS and CDR2 is YFSETQ.

Only a few counts were recorded for this clonotype. The chain links TRBV5-5 to TRBJ1-3, with a tentative D call TRBD1 (6 bases). Looked up from germline, CDR1 is SGHKS and CDR2 is YYEKEE (reference sequence). The ends were cut back, 0 bases at V and 4 bases at J, with 14 bases in the middle. There are 16 residues in the CDR3. CDR3 nucleotides: TGTGCCAGCAGCTTGGGTCCGGGGGCGAGGGGAAACACCATATATTTT. It specifies CASSLGPGARGNTIYF.

This clonotype was seen at least ten times. V usage is TRBV11-3 and J usage is TRBJ2-1; D not certain. V was trimmed by 2 bases and J by 10 bases, leaving 15 bases between them. Germline V lookup: CDR1 SGHNT, CDR2 YENEEA. CDR3 size: 14 residues. The CDR3 bases are TGTGCCAGCAGCTTAACCCCCGATTTCGGAGAGCAGTTCTTC. Encoded protein: CASSLTPDFGEQFF.

This clonotype was observed a few times. This chain connects TRBV27 to TRBJ1-2; 12 bases fit TRBD1. This CDR3 is built from 18 residues. Germline values: CDR1 MNHEY, CDR2 SMNVEV (reference sequence). J gave up 3 bases and V 3 bases, and 11 bases lay outside the gene matches. The CDR3 protein is CASSLGDRGHGFDYGYTF. The CDR3 DNA follows: TGTGCCAGCAGTTTGGGGGACAGGGGGCATGGGTTCGACTATGGCTACACCTTC.

The chain recombines TRBV7-2 with TRBJ2-7; no firm D call. The germline gives CDR1 SGHTA, CDR2 FQGNSA. The ends were cut back, 1 base at V and 2 bases at J, with 9 bases in the middle. The CDR3 is made up of 14 amino acids. The CDR3 spells CASSLVDGAYEQYF. The CDR3 DNA reads TGTGCCAGCAGCTTAGTTGACGGAGCCTACGAGCAGTACTTC. Combining the CDR3 with reference TRBV7-2 and TRBJ2-7 gives the whole variable domain GAGVSQSPSNKVTEKGKDVELRCDPISGHTALYWYRQSLGQGLEFLIYFQGNSAPDKSGLPSDRFSAERTGGSVSTLTIQRTQQEDSAVYLCASSLVDGAYEQYFGPGTRLTVT.

This clonotype was observed a handful of times. This chain connects TRBV7-2 to TRBJ2-7; 10 bases are shared with TRBD2. Germline V gene data show CDR1 as SGHTA and CDR2 as FQGNSA. This CDR3 has 16 amino acids. The V segment lost 0 bases and the J segment 3 bases; nucleotides outside the gene matches: 5. CDR3 coding DNA: TGTGCCAGCAGCTTAGCGAGAACTAGCGGGATCTACGAGCAGTACTTC. Protein sequence: CASSLARTSGIYEQYF.

This clonotype was observed many times. The J gene is TRBJ2-3, the V gene TRBV20-1; 10 bases match TRBD2. The CDR3 spans 16 residues. V lost 0 bases and J lost 5; bases outside the gene matches: 8. From germline, CDR1 is DFQATT and CDR2 SNEGSKA (reference sequence). The CDR3 DNA follows: TGCAGTGCTAGAGATCGAACTAGCGGGAACCGAGATACGCAGTATTTT. The encoded protein is CSARDRTSGNRDTQYF.

V gene TRBV6-2 or TRBV6-3 combines with J gene TRBJ2-7; 8 nucleotides line up with TRBD2. The CDR3 is made up of 12 amino acids. The junction had 5 bases not matched to a gene; V was cut back by 7 bases and J by 6 bases. Looked up from germline, CDR1 is MNHEY and CDR2 is SVGEGT. CDR3 loop: CASTAGVVEQYF. CDR3 nucleotide sequence: TGTGCCAGCACAGCGGGAGTTGTCGAGCAGTACTTC.

The chain recombines TRBV20-1 with TRBJ2-1; D uncertain. The CDR3 covers 13 residues. Between the trimmed V and J ends, which lost 1 base and 4 bases, there was a span of 8 bases. Germline values: CDR1 DFQATT, CDR2 SNEGSKA (reference sequence). The CDR3 DNA is TGCAGTGCTAGAGCAGGCGAGTACAATGAGCAGTTCTTC. This encodes CSARAGEYNEQFF.

This clonotype occurred many times. The rearrangement joins TRBV7-2 to TRBJ2-7, with 7 bases lining up with TRBD2. The CDR3 runs 15 residues. V lost 3 bases and J lost 4; bases outside the gene matches: 9. CDR1 SGHTA and CDR2 FQGNSA come from the germline V gene. Here the CDR3 DNA reads TGTGCCAGCAGCTTGGCAAGCGGGGCCTTGTACGAGCAGTACTTC. It is translated as CASSLASGALYEQYF.

V is TRBV5-1 and J is TRBJ2-2, with TRBD2 matching over 12 bases. Trimming cost V 2 bases and J 7 bases; bases outside gene matches: 3. Germline-derived CDR1 and CDR2 are SGHRS and YFSETQ. CDR3 length equals 15 residues. The CDR3 DNA is TGCGCCAGCAGCTTACGGACTAGCGGGATCGGGGAGCTGTTTTTT. As protein: CASSLRTSGIGELFF.